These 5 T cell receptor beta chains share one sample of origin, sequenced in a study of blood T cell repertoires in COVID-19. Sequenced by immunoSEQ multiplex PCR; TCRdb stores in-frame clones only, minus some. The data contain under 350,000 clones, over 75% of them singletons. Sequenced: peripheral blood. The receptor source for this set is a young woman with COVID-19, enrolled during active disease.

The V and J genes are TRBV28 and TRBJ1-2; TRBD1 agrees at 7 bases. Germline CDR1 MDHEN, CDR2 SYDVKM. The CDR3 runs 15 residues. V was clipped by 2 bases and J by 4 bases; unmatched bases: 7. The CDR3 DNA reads TGTGCCAGCAGTTTAGGAGGGGGCGAGCGCTATGGCTACACCTTC. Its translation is CASSLGGGERYGYTF.

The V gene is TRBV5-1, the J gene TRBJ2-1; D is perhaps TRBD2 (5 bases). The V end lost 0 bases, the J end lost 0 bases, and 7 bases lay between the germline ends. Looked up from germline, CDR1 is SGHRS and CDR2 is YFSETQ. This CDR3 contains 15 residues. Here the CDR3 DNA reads TGCGCCAGCAGCTTGGGGGGAGCCTCCTACAATGAGCAGTTCTTC. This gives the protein CASSLGGASYNEQFF.

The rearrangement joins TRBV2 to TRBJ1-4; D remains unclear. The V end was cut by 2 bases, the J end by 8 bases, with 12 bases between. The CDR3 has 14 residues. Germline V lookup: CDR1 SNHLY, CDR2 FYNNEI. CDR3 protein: CASSEPGRAEKLFF. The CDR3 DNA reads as TGTGCCAGCAGTGAACCCGGGAGGGCGGAAAAACTGTTTTTT.

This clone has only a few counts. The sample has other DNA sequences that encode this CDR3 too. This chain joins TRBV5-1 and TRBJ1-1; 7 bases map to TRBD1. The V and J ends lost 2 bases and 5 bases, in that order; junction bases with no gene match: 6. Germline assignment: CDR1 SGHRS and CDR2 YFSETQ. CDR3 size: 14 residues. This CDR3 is CASSLRQGGTEAFF. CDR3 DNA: TGCGCCAGCAGCTTACGACAGGGTGGAACTGAAGCTTTCTTT.

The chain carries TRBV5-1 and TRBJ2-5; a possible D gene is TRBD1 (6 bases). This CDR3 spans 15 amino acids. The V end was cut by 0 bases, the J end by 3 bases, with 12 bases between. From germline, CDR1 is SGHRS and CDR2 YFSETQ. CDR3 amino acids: CASSLGARGEETQYF. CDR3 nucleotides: TGCGCCAGCAGCTTGGGGGCCAGGGGTGAAGAGACCCAGTACTTC.